These 19 T cell receptor beta chains came from one sample sequenced in a study of T-cell reconstitution after alpha-beta-depleted transplantation in children. Preparing the TCRbeta library involved the use of unique molecular identifiers. TCRdb reanalysed the PCR reads using MiXCR and keeps one entry per CDR3 protein. The table has hundreds of thousands of distinct CDR3 sequences, 20% to 25% seen once. Sequencing was performed on PBMCs, mostly from graft donor cells, taken 360 days after TCRalphabeta/CD19-depleted stem cell transplant. These receptors came from a boy younger than two who had a stem cell transplant for acute myeloid leukemia, so the T cells may come from the graft donor.

The J gene is TRBJ2-1, the V gene TRBV5-4; D is possibly TRBD2 (5 bases). The V and J ends lost 5 bases and 10 bases respectively, with 10 bases between them. The CDR3 is made up of 11 amino acids. CDR1 is SGHNT, CDR2 YYREEE, per germline (reference sequence). In DNA form, the CDR3 reads TGTGCCAGCAGACTACTAGGAGAGCAGTTCTTC. Translating gives CASRLLGEQFF. Complete variable domain (other parts from reference TRBV5-4 and TRBJ2-1): ETGVTQSPTHLIKTRGQQVTLRCSSQSGHNTVSWYQQALGQGPQFIFQYYREEENGRGNFPPRFSGLQFPNYSSELNVNALELDDSALYLCASRLLGEQFFGPGTRLTVL.

The J gene is TRBJ2-5, the V gene TRBV25-1; 8 nucleotides line up with TRBD1. CDR3 length: 16 amino acids. V shed 1 base and J 2 bases; nucleotides not matched to a gene: 6. The germline gives CDR1 MGHDK, CDR2 SYGVNS. The CDR3 nucleotides are TGTGCCAGCAGTGAATGGGAGGACAGGGAACAAGAGACCCAGTACTTC. Translation: CASSEWEDREQETQYF.

The chain carries TRBV20-1 and TRBJ1-1; D remains unclear. CDR1 and CDR2 (germline): DFQATT, SNEGSKA (reference sequence). The CDR3 extends over 13 amino acids. V was pared by 0 bases and J by 3 bases, with 8 bases between. The CDR3 loop reads CSARDWAYTEAFF. The CDR3 bases are TGCAGTGCTAGAGATTGGGCGTACACTGAAGCTTTCTTT.

V usage is TRBV12-3 or TRBV12-4 and J usage is TRBJ2-3; TRBD1 or TRBD2 may be the D gene (5 bases each). The CDR3 extends over 15 amino acids. The V gene lost 5 bases and the J gene lost 1 base, with 13 bases spanning the gap. This CDR3 is CASSPPGRRTDTQYF. CDR3 nucleotide sequence: TGTGCCAGCAGTCCCCCGGGACGGCGCACAGATACGCAGTATTTT.

About this clonotype: This could be a read error, since a much larger clone is one nucleotide away. The genes are TRBV24-1 and TRBJ2-2; D is unclear. Germline values: CDR1 KGHDR, CDR2 SFDVKD. The V and J ends lost 4 bases and 2 bases respectively, with 4 bases between them. The CDR3 is 13 amino acids. This chain's CDR3 is CATSEVNTGELFF. CDR3 coding DNA: TGTGCCACCAGTGAGGTCAACACCGGGGAGCTGTTTTTT.

This clonotype was detected ten times or more. The CDR3 reads CASSVSVGYEQYF. As DNA, the CDR3 is TGTGCCAGCAGCGTAAGTGTAGGGTACGAGCAGTACTTC. The V gene is TRBV9, the J gene TRBJ2-7; D ambiguous. The length of the CDR3 is 13 residues. Germline V gene sequence: CDR1 SGDLS, CDR2 YYNGEE. The V end was cut by 1 base, the J end by 4 bases, with 9 bases between.

The chain has TRBV7-9 and TRBJ2-7, with D possibly being TRBD2 (7 bases). Germline values: CDR1 SEHNR, CDR2 FQNEAQ (reference sequence). With 1 base removed from V and 6 bases from J, the gap between germline ends came to 22 bases. This CDR3 has 17 residues. CDR3 loop: CASSLVSEGGPMFEQYF. CDR3 sequence (DNA): TGTGCCAGCAGCTTAGTATCTGAGGGGGGGCCAATGTTCGAGCAGTACTTC.

This clonotype came up a few times. The chain links TRBV7-8 to TRBJ2-1; 7 nucleotides agree with TRBD1. The germline V gene has CDR1 SGHVS and CDR2 FQNEAQ. The CDR3 is made up of 14 amino acids. Trimming took 3 bases from V and 7 from J; bases not matched to a gene: 6. The CDR3 DNA sequence: TGTGCCAGCAGCTTCGCGACAGGGCGGAATGAGCAGTTCTTC. Translation gives CASSFATGRNEQFF.

This clonotype was detected only a few times. The gene calls are TRBV4-2 and TRBJ2-3; the D is unclear. V gave up 0 bases and J gave up 1 base, with 8 bases separating them. Germline V CDR1 and CDR2: LGHNA, YNFKEQ. This CDR3 spans 15 amino acids. The CDR3 nucleotides read TGTGCCAGCAGCCAAGATCCTGATCGCACAGATACGCAGTATTTT. Translating gives CASSQDPDRTDTQYF.

The chain joins TRBV18 to TRBJ1-1; D remains ambiguous. The V and J ends lost 4 bases and 1 base respectively, with 7 bases between them. The CDR3 runs to 13 residues. Germline values: CDR1 KGHSH, CDR2 LQKENI. As DNA, the CDR3 is TGTGCCAGCTCACAGAGCAAGAACACTGAAGCTTTCTTT. Its protein product is CASSQSKNTEAFF.

This clonotype was seen a few times. V is TRBV28 and J is TRBJ2-7; 9 nucleotides align to TRBD1. The CDR3 has 16 amino acids. CDR1 and CDR2 (germline): MDHEN, SYDVKM. V shed 6 bases and J 2 bases; nucleotides not matched to a gene: 11. The CDR3: CASSSTGTGMTYEQYV. CDR3 DNA: TGTGCCAGCAGCAGCACCGGGACAGGGATGACCTACGAGCAGTACGTC.

This clonotype was counted many times. The rearrangement joins TRBV12-3 or TRBV12-4 to TRBJ2-3, with D possibly TRBD2 on 6 matching bases. The CDR3 runs to 16 residues. The V end was cut by 6 bases, the J end by 0 bases, with 16 bases between. The CDR3 sequence: CASRDAGGPSTDTQYF. The CDR3 DNA sequence: TGTGCCAGCAGGGACGCCGGGGGTCCTAGCACAGATACGCAGTATTTT.

J is TRBJ2-5 and V is TRBV28; 7 nucleotides line up with TRBD1. V shed 5 bases and J 4 bases; nucleotides not matched to a gene: 13. The CDR3 runs to 16 residues. Germline-derived CDR1 and CDR2 are MDHEN and SYDVKM. CDR3 nucleotide sequence: TGTGCCAGCAGTAAATACGACAGGGTTAGGCGAGAGACCCAGTACTTC. It is translated as CASSKYDRVRRETQYF.

The table lists this clonotype with many counts. CDR3 DNA: TGTGCCAGCAGCCCCGGGACTTATCAGCCCCAGCATTTT. It is translated as CASSPGTYQPQHF. The genes are TRBV12-3 or TRBV12-4 and TRBJ1-5; tentative D call: TRBD1 (5 bases). The CDR3 runs to 13 residues. The ends were cut back, 6 bases at V and 5 bases at J, with 11 bases in the middle.

The gene calls are TRBV6-2 or TRBV6-3 and TRBJ1-4; D might be TRBD1 (6 bases). The V end was cut by 1 base, the J end by 5 bases, with 14 bases between. The V gene's germline CDR1 is MNHEY and CDR2 SVGEGT. The CDR3 runs to 16 residues. The DNA of the CDR3 is TGTGCCAGCAGTTACTTGTCAGGGGATTGGAATGAAAAACTGTTTTTT. This sequence encodes CASSYLSGDWNEKLFF.

The V call is TRBV14, the J call TRBJ1-2; TRBD1 might be the D (6 bases). Germline V gene lookup returns CDR1 SGHDN and CDR2 FVKESK. The CDR3 runs to 18 residues. The V gene lost 2 bases and the J gene lost 2 bases, with 21 bases spanning the gap. The CDR3 sequence is CASSQTRTAAPANYGYTF. The DNA for the CDR3 is TGTGCCAGCAGCCAAACACGGACAGCCGCCCCTGCCAACTATGGCTACACCTTC.

In its sample, this clonotype was seen many times. J is TRBJ2-1 and V is TRBV5-6; TRBD1 agrees at 7 bases. Germline values: CDR1 SGHDT, CDR2 YYEEEE. With 7 bases clipped from V and 5 bases from J, the junction kept 3 bases outside the gene matches. This CDR3 has 12 residues. In DNA, the CDR3 is TGTGCCAGCTGTCAGGGGGACAATGAGCAGTTCTTC. It translates to CASCQGDNEQFF.

V usage is TRBV4-1 and J usage is TRBJ2-1, with unresolved D. Germline lookup yields CDR1 MGHRA and CDR2 YSYEKL. V dropped 4 bases and J dropped 4 bases, with 11 bases sitting between them. The CDR3 sequence is 14 residues long. The CDR3 sequence is CASSPLSKYNEQFF. The CDR3 bases are TGCGCCAGCAGCCCACTGTCAAAATACAATGAGCAGTTCTTC.

This chain connects TRBV11-2 to TRBJ2-5; D may be TRBD1 (6 bases). The V end was cut by 5 bases, the J end by 5 bases, with 24 bases between. Germline V CDR1 and CDR2: SGHAT, FQNNGV. The CDR3 is 17 residues long. This chain's CDR3 is CASSPLQGSMNGETQYF. CDR3 DNA sequence: TGTGCCAGCAGCCCTTTACAGGGAAGTATGAATGGGGAGACCCAGTACTTC.